This T cell receptor (beta chain) came from a study of blood T cell repertoires in COVID-19. In the study overall: The study drew acute and convalescent COVID-19 samples from the United States, Italy and Spain. PBMCs, B-cell-depleted T cells, or T cells provided the cDNA or gDNA that made up the material.

Using immunoSEQ multiplex PCR, the repertoire was profiled, and TCRdb retains in-frame clones only, with some absent. Of approximately 300,000 clones detected, roughly 89% appear once; the ten largest clones hold about 9.4%. Ages ranged from 18 to 89 years, with residence in more than 20 US areas. Cohort placement rested on clinical history that participants reported themselves. Germline CDR1 SGDLS, CDR2 YYNGEE. The CDR3 spans 15 residues. Deletions cut 0 bases from V and 5 bases from J, with 11 bases between. The sample consisted of PBMCs or T cells enriched from blood (not recorded which). The sequence derives from a woman in her twenties or thirties who had recovered from COVID-19. The V gene is TRBV9, the J gene TRBJ2-2; D ambiguous. CDR3 nucleotide sequence: TGTGCCAGCAGCGTAGAGACTTTTAAGACCGGGGAGCTGTTTTTT. It codes for CASSVETFKTGELFF.